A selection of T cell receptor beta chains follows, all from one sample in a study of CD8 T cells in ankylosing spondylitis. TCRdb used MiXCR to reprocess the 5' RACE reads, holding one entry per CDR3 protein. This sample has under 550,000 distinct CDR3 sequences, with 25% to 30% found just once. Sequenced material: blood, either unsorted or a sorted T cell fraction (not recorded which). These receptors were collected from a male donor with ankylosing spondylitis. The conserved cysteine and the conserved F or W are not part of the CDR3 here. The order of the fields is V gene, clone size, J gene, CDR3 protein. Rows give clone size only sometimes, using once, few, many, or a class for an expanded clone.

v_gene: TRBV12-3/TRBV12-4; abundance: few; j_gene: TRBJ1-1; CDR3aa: ASRGTVRGEAF
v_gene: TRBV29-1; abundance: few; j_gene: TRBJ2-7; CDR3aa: SVARTGPYEQY
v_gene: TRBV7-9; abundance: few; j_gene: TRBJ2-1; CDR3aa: ATLGSYSYNEQF
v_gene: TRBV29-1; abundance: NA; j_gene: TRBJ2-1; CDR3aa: SVETPGGPSGQQF
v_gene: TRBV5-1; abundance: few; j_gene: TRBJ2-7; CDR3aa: ASSLVLAGENEQY
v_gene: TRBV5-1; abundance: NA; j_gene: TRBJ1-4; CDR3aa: ASSPGRGATNEKLF
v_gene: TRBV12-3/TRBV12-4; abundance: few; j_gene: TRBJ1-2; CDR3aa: ASSFRQPYGYT
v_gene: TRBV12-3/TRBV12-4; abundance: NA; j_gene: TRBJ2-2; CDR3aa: ASRLGTVNTGELF
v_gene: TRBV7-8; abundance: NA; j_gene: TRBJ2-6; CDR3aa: ASSLASADSGANVLT
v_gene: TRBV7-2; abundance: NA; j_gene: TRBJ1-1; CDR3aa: ASSSPRTGSTEAF
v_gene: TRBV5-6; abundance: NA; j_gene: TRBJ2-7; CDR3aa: ASSPQGPGQFEQY
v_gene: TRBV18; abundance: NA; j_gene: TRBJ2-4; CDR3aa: ASSFSGRGGNIQY
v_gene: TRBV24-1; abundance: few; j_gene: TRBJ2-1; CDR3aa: ATSDWGSPVRDEQF
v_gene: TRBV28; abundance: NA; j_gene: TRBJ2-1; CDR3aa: ASSPRTGSSF
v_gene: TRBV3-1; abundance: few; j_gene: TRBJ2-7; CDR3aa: ASSPVGGSAYEQY
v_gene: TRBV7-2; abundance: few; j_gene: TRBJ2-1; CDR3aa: ASREGLAGGNEQF
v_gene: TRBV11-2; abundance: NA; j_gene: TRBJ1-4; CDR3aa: ASSLDSGFNEKLF
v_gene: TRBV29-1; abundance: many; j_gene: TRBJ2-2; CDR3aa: SLEKGGTGELF
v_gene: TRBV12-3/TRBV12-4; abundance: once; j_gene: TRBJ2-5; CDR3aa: ASSFGGFDGETQY
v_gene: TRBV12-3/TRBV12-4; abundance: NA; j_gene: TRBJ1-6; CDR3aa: ASSLWTDSPLH
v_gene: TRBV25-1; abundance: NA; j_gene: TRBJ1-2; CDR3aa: ASSDRGFYGYT
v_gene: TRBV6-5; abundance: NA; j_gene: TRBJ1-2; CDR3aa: ASSYDRDLATGYT
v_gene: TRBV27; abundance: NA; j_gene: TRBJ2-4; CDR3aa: ASSFDGEVIQY
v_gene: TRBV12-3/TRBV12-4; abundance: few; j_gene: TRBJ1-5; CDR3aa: ASTFGTSNQPQH
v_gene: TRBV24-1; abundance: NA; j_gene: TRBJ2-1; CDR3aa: ATSVGREGYNEQF
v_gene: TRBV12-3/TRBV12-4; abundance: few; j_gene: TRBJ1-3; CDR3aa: ASTFIRREPSGNTIY
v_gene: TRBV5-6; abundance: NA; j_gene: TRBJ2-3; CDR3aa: ASSLQVVKDTQY
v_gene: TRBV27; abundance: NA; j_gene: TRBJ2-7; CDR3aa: ASSFAPSYEQY
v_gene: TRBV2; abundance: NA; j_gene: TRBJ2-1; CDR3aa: ASSTGEQF
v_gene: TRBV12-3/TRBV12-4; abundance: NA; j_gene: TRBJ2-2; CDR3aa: ASSFFQGDTGELF
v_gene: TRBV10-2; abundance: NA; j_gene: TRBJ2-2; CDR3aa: ASILGTTTGELF
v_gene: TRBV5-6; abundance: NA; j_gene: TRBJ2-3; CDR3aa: ASSLTSGRAIDTQY
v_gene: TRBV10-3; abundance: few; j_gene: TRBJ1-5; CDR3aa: AISESLGTGQPQH
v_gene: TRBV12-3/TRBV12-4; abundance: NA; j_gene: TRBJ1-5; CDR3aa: ASSLGGQAGQPQH
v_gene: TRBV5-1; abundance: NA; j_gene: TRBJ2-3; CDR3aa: ASSRFITDTQY
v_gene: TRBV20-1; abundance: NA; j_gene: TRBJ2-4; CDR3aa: SAGPGQGLAKNIQY
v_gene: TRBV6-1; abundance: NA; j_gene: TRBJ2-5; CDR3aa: ASTPMAGGETQY
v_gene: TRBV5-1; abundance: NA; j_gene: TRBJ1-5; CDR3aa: ASSLWGRENQPQH
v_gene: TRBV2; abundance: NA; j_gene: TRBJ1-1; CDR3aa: ASSGGQANTEAF
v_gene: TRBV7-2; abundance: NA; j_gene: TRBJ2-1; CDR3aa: ASTPAGGSKNEQF
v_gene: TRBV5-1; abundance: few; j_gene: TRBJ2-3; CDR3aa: ASSPGYTDTQY
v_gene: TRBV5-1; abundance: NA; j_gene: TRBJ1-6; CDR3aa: ASSPRGADSPLH
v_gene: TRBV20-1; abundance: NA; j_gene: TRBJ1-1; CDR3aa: SAWTPMNTEAF
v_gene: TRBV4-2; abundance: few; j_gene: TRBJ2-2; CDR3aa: ASSQDPVGPNTGELF
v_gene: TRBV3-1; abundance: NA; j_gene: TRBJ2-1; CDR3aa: AGSQDLAGGNEQF
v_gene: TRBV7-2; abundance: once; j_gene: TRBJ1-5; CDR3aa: ASSKGGWNQPQH
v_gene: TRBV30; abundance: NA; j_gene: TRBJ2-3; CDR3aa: AWSVATNTQY
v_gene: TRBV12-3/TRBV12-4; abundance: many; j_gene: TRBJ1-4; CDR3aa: ASSLAEAEKLF
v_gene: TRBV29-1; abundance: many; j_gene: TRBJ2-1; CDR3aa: SVGGRAGGQEQF
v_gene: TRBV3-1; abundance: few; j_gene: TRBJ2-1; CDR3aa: ASSQEGLHNEQF
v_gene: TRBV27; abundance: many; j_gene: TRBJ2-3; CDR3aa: ASRPGTGGGQY